Below, 11 T cell receptor beta chains from the same sample are listed, as sequenced in a study of cytomegalovirus exposure and HLA in healthy donors. Primers: 60 Vbeta forward and 13 Jbeta reverse. The table came from immunoSEQ multiplex PCR; TCRdb's copy has only in-frame clones and leaves some out. This table has around 130,000 clones, around 80% appearing once. Sequencing was performed on PBMCs. Receptor source: a man aged 45-60 years in good health and CMV-seronegative.

The V gene is TRBV5-4, the J gene TRBJ2-1; no clear D. The CDR3 has 17 residues. V lost 0 bases, J lost 6 bases, and 19 bases lay in between. Per the germline V gene, CDR1 is SGHNT and CDR2 is YYREEE (reference sequence). DNA for the CDR3: TGTGCCAGCAGCTTGGACTCCCTCTCTACCCCCTCCAATGAGCAGTTCTTC. This gives the protein CASSLDSLSTPSNEQFF.

This chain links TRBV29-1 with TRBJ2-1, with 12 bases lining up with TRBD2. The J segment lost 3 bases and the V segment lost 8 bases, leaving 8 bases of the junction unmatched. There are 15 residues in the CDR3. CDR1 and CDR2 from the germline V gene are SQVTM and ANQGSEA. The CDR3 nucleotides read TGCAGCCCTCGACTAGCGGGGGAGCACTACAATGAGCAGTTCTTC. Translated, it gives CSPRLAGEHYNEQFF.

The chain carries TRBV5-1 and TRBJ1-4, with D perhaps TRBD1 (5 bases). The CDR3 extends over 14 amino acids. V was cut by 4 bases and J by 4 bases, with 11 bases left in between. CDR1 is SGHRS, CDR2 YFSETQ, per germline. The CDR3 DNA reads TGCGCCAGCAGCACGACAGCTGGTAATGAAAAACTGTTTTTT. It translates to CASSTTAGNEKLFF.

This clone was recorded once. The chain carries TRBV2 and TRBJ1-2; D is uncertain. The V gene lost 6 bases and the J gene lost 4 bases, with 3 bases spanning the gap. CDR1 and CDR2 from the germline V gene are SNHLY and FYNNEI. The CDR3 totals 10 residues. In DNA form, the CDR3 reads TGTGCCAGCAGCGTCTATGGCTACACCTTC. Translation gives CASSVYGYTF.

V usage is TRBV7-9 and J usage is TRBJ1-1; 9 nucleotides agree with TRBD1. The germline V gene has CDR1 SEHNR and CDR2 FQNEAQ (reference sequence). The CDR3 spans 12 residues. The V segment lost 7 bases and the J segment 12 bases; nucleotides outside the gene matches: 9. This chain's CDR3 is CASTPPGQGTFF. The CDR3 DNA reads as TGTGCCAGCACTCCTCCGGGACAGGGAACTTTCTTT.

The genes are TRBV6-1 and TRBJ1-4; no clear D. The CDR3 totals 16 residues. Trimming left V 1 base short and J 8 bases short, with 17 bases between. The V gene's germline CDR1 is MNHNS and CDR2 SASEGT. Here the CDR3 DNA reads TGTGCCAGCAGTGAAGTAACAGCTCCTCAGCGGGAAAAACTGTTTTTT. It translates to CASSEVTAPQREKLFF.

The gene calls are TRBV20-1 and TRBJ2-7; perhaps TRBD2 as D (6 bases). The V end lost 5 bases, the J end lost 5 bases, and 10 bases lay between the germline ends. Germline V gives CDR1 DFQATT, CDR2 SNEGSKA (reference sequence). This CDR3 contains 11 residues. CDR3 nucleotides: TGCAGTGCTGCGGGGTCTCACGAGCAGTACTTC. Translation: CSAAGSHEQYF.

The chain links TRBV5-1 to TRBJ1-4, with 8 bases identical to TRBD1. Looked up from germline, CDR1 is SGHRS and CDR2 is YFSETQ. V was clipped by 1 base and J by 6 bases; unmatched bases: 2. This CDR3 contains 14 residues. CDR3 sequence reads: CASSLHRGDEKLFF. The CDR3 DNA follows: TGCGCCAGCAGCTTGCACAGGGGGGATGAAAAACTGTTTTTT.

The V and J genes are TRBV2 and TRBJ1-1; 10 positions match TRBD1. Germline V gene lookup returns CDR1 SNHLY and CDR2 FYNNEI. The ends lost 6 bases at V and 3 bases at J; junction bases unmatched: 4. This CDR3 comprises 14 residues. CDR3 sequence: CASSGDRGHTEAFF. CDR3 DNA: TGTGCCAGCAGCGGGGACAGGGGACACACTGAAGCTTTCTTT.

V and J are TRBV29-1 and TRBJ1-1; D uncertain. V lost 3 bases to trimming and J lost 3 bases, with 11 bases between them. The CDR3 is made up of 13 amino acids. Germline lookup yields CDR1 SQVTM and CDR2 ANQGSEA. The CDR3 here is CSVDRGRHTEAFF. The CDR3 nucleotides are TGCAGCGTTGATCGCGGCAGACACACTGAAGCTTTCTTT.

The DNA for the CDR3 is TGTGCCAGCAGCTCTAATGGGGGGACTGAAGCTTTCTTT. Translating it yields CASSSNGGTEAFF. The chain links TRBV7-3 to TRBJ1-1; the D gene is possibly TRBD1 (5 bases). This CDR3 is built from 13 residues. The germline V gene encodes CDR1 SGHTA and CDR2 FQGTGA. Trimming stripped 4 bases from V and 5 bases from J, with 11 bases between.